Presented here are 25 T cell receptor beta chains from one specimen sequenced in a study of T-cell memory formation after mild COVID-19. TCRdb passed the 5' RACE reads through MiXCR, listing each CDR3 protein once. The sample contains about 120,000 distinct CDR3 sequences, 22% of which appear only once. The sample comprised PBMCs or a T cell subset sorted from them (not recorded which). The receptor source for this set is a man aged 18 to 29 who had mild COVID-19 (a few samples of this study predate the infection). Cell type and time point are not known.

This rearrangement joins TRBV25-1 to TRBJ2-3; perhaps TRBD1 as D (6 bases). This CDR3 region has 14 residues. Trimming removed 6 bases at V and 3 bases at J, with 13 bases between. Germline V CDR1 and CDR2: MGHDK, SYGVNS. The CDR3 sequence: CASRQGFGTDTQYF. The CDR3 nucleotides read TGTGCCAGCAGACAGGGTTTTGGGACAGATACGCAGTATTTT.

This clonotype was seen a few times. The chain carries TRBV9 and TRBJ2-7, with a weak D call TRBD1 (6 bases). The CDR3 spans 14 residues. Germline CDR1 reads SGDLS; CDR2 reads YYNGEE. V dropped 4 bases and J dropped 3 bases, with 14 bases sitting between them. The CDR3 DNA is TGTGCCAGCAGCCCGGGGCCACAGGGCTACGAGCAGTACTTC. Translating it yields CASSPGPQGYEQYF.

The V call is TRBV7-9, the J call TRBJ2-7, with 7 positions matching TRBD1. Germline V gene lookup returns CDR1 SEHNR and CDR2 FQNEAQ (reference sequence). With V trimmed by 4 bases and J by 2 bases, 11 bases remained unmatched. The CDR3 spans 16 residues. The CDR3 DNA reads as TGTGCCAGCAGCTCCACCGTGAGACAGGGCCCCTACGAGCAGTACTTC. Translated: CASSSTVRQGPYEQYF.

The genes are TRBV29-1 and TRBJ1-1, with D uncertain. The germline gives CDR1 SQVTM, CDR2 ANQGSEA. V lost 4 bases, J lost 5 bases, and 11 bases lay in between. The CDR3 consists of 12 residues. The CDR3 loop is CSVGRFGTEAFF. The CDR3 DNA is TGCAGCGTTGGGAGATTTGGAACTGAAGCTTTCTTT.

This clonotype has more than one count but fewer than ten. The V and J genes are TRBV12-3 or TRBV12-4 and TRBJ2-1; 10 bases fit TRBD2. V shed 6 bases and J 8 bases; nucleotides not matched to a gene: 7. The CDR3 has 14 amino acids. The CDR3 sequence: CASRVAGGRHEQFF. In DNA, the CDR3 is TGTGCCAGCAGGGTAGCGGGGGGCCGGCATGAGCAGTTCTTC.

This sequence joins TRBV7-9 and TRBJ2-5; the D gene is possibly TRBD2 (6 bases). V was cut by 5 bases and J by 5 bases, with 15 bases left in between. CDR3 size: 14 residues. Germline-derived CDR1 and CDR2 are SEHNR and FQNEAQ (reference sequence). The chain's CDR3 is CASSRRRAGETQYF. CDR3 sequence (DNA): TGTGCCAGCAGCCGACGAAGGGCGGGGGAGACCCAGTACTTC.

V and J are TRBV11-2 and TRBJ2-3; the match to TRBD2 covers 11 bases. Losses at the gene ends were 5 bases for V and 4 bases for J; bases not matched to a gene: 5. CDR1 is SGHAT, CDR2 FQNNGV, per germline. The CDR3 covers 15 residues. The CDR3 spells CASSPPSGGPDTQYF. DNA for the CDR3: TGTGCCAGCAGCCCGCCTAGCGGGGGGCCAGATACGCAGTATTTT.

This chain uses TRBV12-3 or TRBV12-4 with TRBJ2-3, with D perhaps being TRBD1 or TRBD2 (5 bases each). Trimming took 3 bases from V and 2 from J, leaving 15 bases between them. The CDR3 length is 16 residues. The DNA for the CDR3 is TGTGCCAGCAGTTTGAGGGACGGGGCATTCACAGATACGCAGTATTTT. Translated, it gives CASSLRDGAFTDTQYF.

The chain is built from TRBV7-2 and TRBJ2-3; 9 nucleotides align to TRBD2. V lost 3 bases, J lost 5 bases, and 6 bases stayed unmatched. CDR3 size: 15 residues. The germline V gene encodes CDR1 SGHTA and CDR2 FQGNSA. DNA for the CDR3: TGTGCCAGCAGCTTCATACTAGCGGGTGGAGATACGCAGTATTTT. It translates to CASSFILAGGDTQYF.

The chain employs TRBV7-8 and TRBJ2-5, with TRBD1 identical over 10 bases. V lost 4 bases and J lost 5; bases outside the gene matches: 10. This CDR3 has 16 residues. The germline V gene encodes CDR1 SGHVS and CDR2 FQNEAQ. The CDR3 sequence is CASSSTGTGVFETQYF. The CDR3 DNA follows: TGTGCCAGCAGCTCCACCGGGACAGGGGTTTTCGAGACCCAGTACTTC.

This clonotype was counted a few times. V is TRBV7-9 and J is TRBJ1-6, with D perhaps TRBD1 (5 bases). The germline CDR1 and CDR2 sequences are SEHNR and FQNEAQ (reference sequence). Trimming stripped 5 bases from V and 6 bases from J, with 23 bases between. CDR3 length equals 18 residues. The CDR3 bases are TGTGCCAGCAGCCATTCAGATCGGGACTCCATACGTAATTCACCCCTCCACTTT. Its protein is CASSHSDRDSIRNSPLHF.

This clonotype was found a few times. The J gene is TRBJ2-3, the V gene TRBV7-9, with D perhaps TRBD1 or TRBD2 (5 bases each). Germline-derived CDR1 and CDR2 are SEHNR and FQNEAQ (reference sequence). CDR3 length: 14 amino acids. The V gene lost 8 bases and the J gene lost 1 base, with 13 bases spanning the gap. DNA of the CDR3: TGTGCCAGCGCCCCGGGGCTGGGCACAGATACGCAGTATTTT. As protein: CASAPGLGTDTQYF.

This clonotype has only a few counts. The chain has TRBV6-6 and TRBJ2-7; D may correspond to TRBD1 or TRBD2 (5 bases each). The germline V gene encodes CDR1 MNHNY and CDR2 SVGAGI (reference sequence). The V end was cut by 2 bases, the J end by 6 bases, with 20 bases between. The CDR3 consists of 16 residues. The CDR3 sequence is CASSYHYFGTVPEQYV. The CDR3 nucleotides read TGTGCCAGCAGTTACCACTACTTTGGGACGGTTCCCGAGCAGTACGTC.

This clonotype appeared a few times. The chain has TRBV7-8 and TRBJ2-5; D possibly uses TRBD1 or TRBD2 (5 bases each). This CDR3 contains 13 residues. Germline V gene data show CDR1 as SGHVS and CDR2 as FQNEAQ. V shed 8 bases and J shed 2 bases, with 12 bases lying between them. The CDR3 spells CASGPGPQETQYF. In DNA, the CDR3 is TGTGCCAGCGGACCGGGACCTCAAGAGACCCAGTACTTC.

This clonotype showed up just a few times. The chain couples TRBV7-9 to TRBJ2-7; D unresolved. Trimming cost V 3 bases and J 4 bases, with 7 bases left between them. The CDR3 is 12 residues long. Germline V gives CDR1 SEHNR, CDR2 FQNEAQ (reference sequence). In nucleotides, the CDR3 is TGTGCCAGCAGCTTTCGGGCGTACGAGCAGTACTTC. Protein sequence: CASSFRAYEQYF. Full variable domain (outside the CDR3, taken from reference TRBV7-9 and TRBJ2-7): DTGVSQNPRHKITKRGQNVTFRCDPISEHNRLYWYRQTLGQGPEFLTYFQNEAQLEKSRLLSDRFSAERPKGSFSTLEIQRTEQGDSAMYLCASSFRAYEQYFGPGTRLTVT.

In its sample, this clonotype was seen a few times. The genes are TRBV6-2 or TRBV6-3 and TRBJ2-1, with D possibly matching TRBD2 (6 bases). V gave up 3 bases and J gave up 3 bases, with 12 bases separating them. Germline V CDR1 and CDR2: MNHEY, SVGEGT. CDR3 length equals 15 residues. The CDR3: CASSYTVGGYNEQFF. The DNA of the CDR3 is TGTGCCAGCAGTTATACGGTGGGGGGCTACAATGAGCAGTTCTTC.

The chain has TRBV6-2 or TRBV6-3 and TRBJ1-5; possibly TRBD1 for D (6 bases). The CDR3 runs 12 residues. Germline CDR1 reads MNHEY; CDR2 reads SVGEGT. V dropped 7 bases and J dropped 5 bases, with 9 bases sitting between them. In DNA, the CDR3 is TGTGCCAGCAAACACAGGGATCAGCCCCAGCATTTT. Residues: CASKHRDQPQHF.

V is TRBV12-3 or TRBV12-4 and J is TRBJ2-1; 8 bases map to TRBD2. The CDR3 contains 16 residues. The junction had 4 bases not matched to a gene; V was cut back by 1 base and J by 2 bases. The CDR3 loop reads CASSLVAGGAYNEQFF. CDR3 DNA: TGTGCCAGCAGTTTAGTTGCGGGGGGCGCCTACAATGAGCAGTTCTTC.

The gene calls are TRBV7-9 and TRBJ2-5; tentatively, D is TRBD2 (6 bases). Germline V CDR1 and CDR2: SEHNR, FQNEAQ (reference sequence). CDR3 length equals 14 residues. V lost 3 bases and J 6 bases, leaving 14 bases between the germline ends. The CDR3 nucleotides are TGTGCCAGCAGCTTGCCTAGCGTCGTACAGACCCAGTACTTC. The encoded protein is CASSLPSVVQTQYF.

This clonotype was observed a handful of times. V and J are TRBV14 and TRBJ2-3; weak D call: TRBD2 (6 bases). From germline, CDR1 is SGHDN and CDR2 FVKESK. The CDR3 consists of 16 residues. Between the trimmed V and J ends, which lost 0 bases and 5 bases, there was a span of 15 bases. The CDR3, as DNA: TGTGCCAGCAGCCAAGATGCGCAGGTGGGGGGAGATACGCAGTATTTT. This encodes CASSQDAQVGGDTQYF. The variable domain in full, with the rest retrieved from reference TRBV14 and TRBJ2-3, is EAGVTQFPSHSVIEKGQTVTLRCDPISGHDNLYWYRRVMGKEIKFLLHFVKESKQDESGMPNNRFLAERTGGTYSTLKVQPAELEDSGVYFCASSQDAQVGGDTQYFGPGTRLTVL.

The chain links TRBV4-1 to TRBJ2-5; D is uncertain. Trimming pared 3 bases from V and 2 bases from J, leaving 7 bases between. The CDR3 extends over 13 amino acids. Germline loops: CDR1 MGHRA, CDR2 YSYEKL. CDR3 DNA: TGCGCCAGCAGCCAGGCCCTACAAGAGACCCAGTACTTC. This codes for CASSQALQETQYF.

This clonotype has only a few counts. V usage is TRBV7-9 and J usage is TRBJ1-5; D gene uncertain. In germline, CDR1 is SEHNR, CDR2 FQNEAQ (reference sequence). CDR3 length equals 13 residues. The V and J ends lost 1 base and 2 bases respectively, with 3 bases between them. The CDR3 DNA is TGTGCCAGCAGCTTAGTGGGCAATCAGCCCCAGCATTTT. Residues: CASSLVGNQPQHF.

The chain carries TRBV9 and TRBJ2-7, with 7 positions matching TRBD1. The CDR3 totals 12 residues. Germline V gives CDR1 SGDLS, CDR2 YYNGEE. The V and J ends lost 3 bases and 6 bases, in that order; junction bases with no gene match: 3. The CDR3 region has the DNA TGTGCCAGCAGCGGGACAGGTATCGAGCAGTACTTC. Amino acid sequence: CASSGTGIEQYF.

The chain combines TRBV12-3 or TRBV12-4 with TRBJ1-1, with D possibly being TRBD1 (6 bases). V was trimmed by 7 bases and J by 1 base, leaving 16 bases between them. The CDR3 totals 15 residues. The CDR3 coding sequence is TGTGCCAGCACCCAAGACAGGATAGGGAACACTGAAGCTTTCTTT. This translates into CASTQDRIGNTEAFF.

This clonotype was detected only a few times. The J gene is TRBJ1-4, the V gene TRBV21-1. TRBV21-1 is noted as a pseudogene. The CDR3 spans 14 residues. The CDR3 sequence is CASSKLEFREKLFF. CDR3 coding DNA: TGTGCCAGCAGCAAACTGGAGTTTAGGGAAAAACTGTTTTTT.